This TCR beta chain comes out of a study of blood T cell repertoires in COVID-19. Background on the study: The study drew acute and convalescent COVID-19 samples from the United States, Italy and Spain. PBMCs, B-cell-depleted T cells, or T cells provided the cDNA or gDNA that made up the material.

CDR3 size: 17 residues. With 1 base removed from V and 1 base from J, the gap between germline ends came to 16 bases. The germline V gene has CDR1 LNHDA and CDR2 SQIVND (reference sequence). In the original workflow: Estimates of nucleated cell counts were drawn from the amplification of reference gene primers. Libraries were prepared by immunoSEQ multiplex PCR; TCRdb keeps only in-frame clonotypes and omits some of them. The DNA gave D and trimming, while V, J and clone size come from that table. The sample carries 250,000 to 350,000 clones, about 90% recorded once. Sequences were obtained from peripheral blood. The rearrangement links TRBV19 to TRBJ1-2; the D gene is possibly TRBD1 (6 bases). The receptor was isolated from a woman aged 50 to 60 who had recovered from COVID-19. CDR3: CASSIVWGQNFNYGYTF. The CDR3 bases are TGTGCCAGTAGTATAGTTTGGGGGCAGAACTTTAACTATGGCTACACCTTC.